These T cell receptor beta chains were read from a single sample in a study of control samples from healthy donors and cancer patients. Method: immunoSEQ multiplex PCR; TCRdb's copy keeps in-frame clones and lacks some. The repertoire has around 51,000 clones, 75% to 90% of them found once; the top ten carry about a tenth. The sample was blood. Source of these receptors: a man between 65 and 80 years old in good health. Each CDR3 is given with its conserved first and last residue. Fields, in order: clone size, V gene, D gene, J gene, CDR3 DNA, CDR3 protein. The D gene is left open where the match is weak. Size is omitted from some rows. Given values are once, few, many or a class for expanded clones.

clone_size: -
v_call: TRBV29-1
d_call: TRBD2
j_call: TRBJ2-3
cdr3_nt: TGCAGCGTTGGGGGACTAGCGGGGTCCACAGATACGCAGTATTTT
cdr3_aa: CSVGGLAGSTDTQYF

clone_size: -
v_call: TRBV5-1
d_call: -
j_call: TRBJ2-2
cdr3_nt: TGCGCCAGCAGCCTTAGGGCCGGCGGGGAGCTGTTTTTT
cdr3_aa: CASSLRAGGELFF

clone_size: -
v_call: TRBV7-9
d_call: TRBD1
j_call: TRBJ1-1
cdr3_nt: TGTGCCAGCAGCTTTTTTATTTGGGACAGGCCGTACACTGAAGCTTTCTTT
cdr3_aa: CASSFFIWDRPYTEAFF

clone_size: -
v_call: TRBV7-2
d_call: -
j_call: TRBJ2-3
cdr3_nt: TGTGCCAGCAGTTTTGGCTCGGGCCGTACGCAGTATTTT
cdr3_aa: CASSFGSGRTQYF

clone_size: -
v_call: TRBV2
d_call: -
j_call: TRBJ2-5
cdr3_nt: TGTGCCAGCAGTGAAAGGGGGGGGACCCAGTACTTC
cdr3_aa: CASSERGGTQYF

clone_size: few
v_call: TRBV5-1
d_call: -
j_call: TRBJ1-2
cdr3_nt: TGCGCCAGCAGCGGAGACAGCGGCTATGGCTACACCTTC
cdr3_aa: CASSGDSGYGYTF

clone_size: -
v_call: TRBV6-5
d_call: -
j_call: TRBJ2-1
cdr3_nt: TGTGCCAGTTCCGTAGGGGAAAGCTCCTACAATGAGCAGTTCTTC
cdr3_aa: CASSVGESSYNEQFF

clone_size: -
v_call: TRBV18
d_call: -
j_call: TRBJ1-1
cdr3_nt: TGTGCCAGCTCACCGAGGGCAGGGACTGAAGCTTTCTTT
cdr3_aa: CASSPRAGTEAFF

clone_size: -
v_call: TRBV20-1
d_call: -
j_call: TRBJ2-3
cdr3_nt: TGCAGTGCTAGTGGGCTAGCTGAGAGCACAGATACGCAGTATTTT
cdr3_aa: CSASGLAESTDTQYF

clone_size: -
v_call: TRBV7-3
d_call: TRBD2
j_call: TRBJ2-1
cdr3_nt: TGTGCCAGCAAAGCGGGAGGCTCCTACAATGAGCAGTTCTTC
cdr3_aa: CASKAGGSYNEQFF

clone_size: -
v_call: TRBV27
d_call: -
j_call: TRBJ1-5
cdr3_nt: TGTGCCAGCAGTTCCCTTTCAACCAATCAGCCCCAGCATTTT
cdr3_aa: CASSSLSTNQPQHF

clone_size: -
v_call: TRBV20-1
d_call: -
j_call: TRBJ2-4
cdr3_nt: TGCAGTGCTAGTCGGCTTCAGCTAGCCAAAAACATTCAGTACTTC
cdr3_aa: CSASRLQLAKNIQYF

clone_size: -
v_call: TRBV7-8
d_call: -
j_call: TRBJ1-2
cdr3_nt: TGTGCCAGCAGCTCTGAACTTAACTATGGCTACACCTTC
cdr3_aa: CASSSELNYGYTF

clone_size: medium-sized
v_call: TRBV11-2
d_call: -
j_call: TRBJ2-7
cdr3_nt: TGTGCCAGCAGCTTCGGCTACTTAAGCCGGCAGTACTTC
cdr3_aa: CASSFGYLSRQYF

clone_size: -
v_call: TRBV6-1
d_call: -
j_call: TRBJ1-4
cdr3_nt: TGTGCCAGCAGTGAAATAATCCCTAATGAAAAACTGTTTTTT
cdr3_aa: CASSEIIPNEKLFF

clone_size: -
v_call: TRBV10-3
d_call: TRBD1
j_call: TRBJ1-2
cdr3_nt: TGTGCCATCAGCTCGGGCAGGGGGCTTGGTGGCTACACCTTC
cdr3_aa: CAISSGRGLGGYTF

clone_size: -
v_call: TRBV6-6
d_call: TRBD1
j_call: TRBJ2-7
cdr3_nt: TGTGCCAGCAGACGGACAGGTCCAAATCCCTACGAGCAGTACTTC
cdr3_aa: CASRRTGPNPYEQYF

clone_size: -
v_call: TRBV6-5
d_call: TRBD2
j_call: TRBJ2-1
cdr3_nt: TGTGCCAGCAGTTACTCTAGCGGGAGGTGGAATGAGCAGTTCTTC
cdr3_aa: CASSYSSGRWNEQFF

clone_size: -
v_call: TRBV6-5
d_call: -
j_call: TRBJ2-2
cdr3_nt: TGTGCCAGCAGGACCATCGCCGGCACCGGGGAGCTGTTTTTT
cdr3_aa: CASRTIAGTGELFF

clone_size: once
v_call: TRBV3-1/TRBV3-2
d_call: -
j_call: TRBJ2-4
cdr3_nt: TGTGCCAGCAGCCAAGAGGGCAGCCAGCAAAACATTCAGTACTTC
cdr3_aa: CASSQEGSQQNIQYF

clone_size: once
v_call: TRBV7-9
d_call: -
j_call: TRBJ1-1
cdr3_nt: TGTGCCAGCAGCTTAGTCCCAGGGGACCTCGAAGCTTTCTTT
cdr3_aa: CASSLVPGDLEAFF

clone_size: -
v_call: TRBV5-1
d_call: TRBD2
j_call: TRBJ2-2
cdr3_nt: TGCGCCAGCAGCAGAACTGGACTAGCGGGGGGTTCGACCGGGGAGCTGTTTTTT
cdr3_aa: CASSRTGLAGGSTGELFF

clone_size: few
v_call: TRBV18
d_call: -
j_call: TRBJ2-7
cdr3_nt: TGTGCCAGCTCACCACTTCAGGCCGGAGGGGGCGAGCAGTACTTC
cdr3_aa: CASSPLQAGGGEQYF

clone_size: once
v_call: TRBV6-6
d_call: TRBD1
j_call: TRBJ1-2
cdr3_nt: TGTGCCAGCAGTAGTACAGGGGGTCGGTATGGCTACACCTTC
cdr3_aa: CASSSTGGRYGYTF

clone_size: -
v_call: TRBV5-4
d_call: TRBD1
j_call: TRBJ1-1
cdr3_nt: TGTGCCAGCAGCTCAGGGACAGGGGTAGGCACTGAAGCTTTCTTT
cdr3_aa: CASSSGTGVGTEAFF

clone_size: -
v_call: TRBV5-8
d_call: TRBD1
j_call: TRBJ1-3
cdr3_nt: TGTGCCAGCAGCTTGTTCCTTGCCCGGGACAGCGGAAACACCATATATTTT
cdr3_aa: CASSLFLARDSGNTIYF

clone_size: -
v_call: TRBV6-4
d_call: -
j_call: TRBJ2-1
cdr3_nt: TGTGCCAGCGCCCCAGGGAAGAACTCCTACAATGAGCAGTTCTTC
cdr3_aa: CASAPGKNSYNEQFF

clone_size: -
v_call: TRBV10-3
d_call: -
j_call: TRBJ1-1
cdr3_nt: TGTGCCATCAGTGTAAAGGGGGAGACCACTGAAGCTTTCTTT
cdr3_aa: CAISVKGETTEAFF

clone_size: once
v_call: TRBV11-2
d_call: TRBD1
j_call: TRBJ2-1
cdr3_nt: TGTGCCAGCAGCCTGGGGACAGGGAAGAATGAGCAGTTCTTC
cdr3_aa: CASSLGTGKNEQFF

clone_size: once
v_call: TRBV3-1/TRBV3-2
d_call: -
j_call: TRBJ1-1
cdr3_nt: TGTGCCAGCAGCCTAATGGGGAGGAACACTGAAGCTTTCTTT
cdr3_aa: CASSLMGRNTEAFF

clone_size: -
v_call: TRBV30
d_call: -
j_call: TRBJ1-1
cdr3_nt: TGTGCCTGGACACCGGGGGGAGCTGAAGCTTTCTTT
cdr3_aa: CAWTPGGAEAFF

clone_size: -
v_call: TRBV29-1
d_call: TRBD1
j_call: TRBJ1-2
cdr3_nt: TGCAGCGCCCGGACAGGGGGCAGCTATGGCTACACCTTC
cdr3_aa: CSARTGGSYGYTF

clone_size: few
v_call: TRBV3-1/TRBV3-2
d_call: -
j_call: TRBJ1-4
cdr3_nt: TGTGCCAGCAGCCGAGGTAGATCGGTGTTTTTT
cdr3_aa: CASSRGRSVFF

clone_size: -
v_call: TRBV6-1
d_call: -
j_call: TRBJ1-6
cdr3_nt: TGTGCCAGCAGTGAAGTCTCAGTTTATTCACCCCTCCACTTT
cdr3_aa: CASSEVSVYSPLHF

clone_size: -
v_call: TRBV18
d_call: -
j_call: TRBJ1-5
cdr3_nt: TGTGCCAGCTCACGGGACACCAATCAGCCCCAGCATTTT
cdr3_aa: CASSRDTNQPQHF

clone_size: -
v_call: TRBV19
d_call: TRBD1
j_call: TRBJ1-2
cdr3_nt: TGTGCCAGTATCGAGAGGGGGCACTATGGCTACACCTTC
cdr3_aa: CASIERGHYGYTF

clone_size: -
v_call: TRBV13
d_call: -
j_call: TRBJ2-1
cdr3_nt: TGTGCCAGCAGACAGTTACAAAACTTCTACAATGAGCAGTTCTTC
cdr3_aa: CASRQLQNFYNEQFF

clone_size: -
v_call: TRBV5-8
d_call: -
j_call: TRBJ2-5
cdr3_nt: TGTGCCAGCAGCTTGTTGGTGGTCCAAGAGACCCAGTACTTC
cdr3_aa: CASSLLVVQETQYF

clone_size: -
v_call: TRBV28
d_call: TRBD1
j_call: TRBJ1-4
cdr3_nt: TGTGCCAGCAGTTTTGGACAGGGGGCGATAAATGAAAAACTGTTTTTT
cdr3_aa: CASSFGQGAINEKLFF

clone_size: -
v_call: TRBV18
d_call: -
j_call: TRBJ2-1
cdr3_nt: TGTGCCAGCTCAGCCACTAGCTCCAATGAGCAGTTCTTC
cdr3_aa: CASSATSSNEQFF

clone_size: few
v_call: TRBV28
d_call: -
j_call: TRBJ2-1
cdr3_nt: TGTGCCAGCACCAACAGGGGAGGGGCCCGGGGTGAGCAGTTCTTC
cdr3_aa: CASTNRGGARGEQFF

clone_size: -
v_call: TRBV2
d_call: TRBD1
j_call: TRBJ2-3
cdr3_nt: TGTGCCAGCAGCCGGGACAGGGGGTCAGATACGCAGTATTTT
cdr3_aa: CASSRDRGSDTQYF

clone_size: -
v_call: TRBV6-4
d_call: TRBD1
j_call: TRBJ1-2
cdr3_nt: TGTGCCAGCAGTGTCGACAGGGGTAACTATGGCTACACCTTC
cdr3_aa: CASSVDRGNYGYTF

clone_size: -
v_call: TRBV11-2
d_call: TRBD1
j_call: TRBJ2-5
cdr3_nt: TGTGCCAGCAGGTACTCTGGGGACAGAAAGACCCAGTACTTC
cdr3_aa: CASRYSGDRKTQYF

clone_size: -
v_call: TRBV21-1
d_call: -
j_call: TRBJ2-3
cdr3_nt: TGTGCCAGCAGCAAAAAAACCGAGACATACTTCTCCTGCACAGATACGCAGTATTTT
cdr3_aa: CASSKKTETYFSCTDTQYF

clone_size: few
v_call: TRBV19
d_call: TRBD1
j_call: TRBJ2-6
cdr3_nt: TGTGCCAGTAGTATAGCGACAGGGGCCCTTGGGGCCAACGTCCTGACTTTC
cdr3_aa: CASSIATGALGANVLTF

clone_size: -
v_call: TRBV27
d_call: -
j_call: TRBJ1-1
cdr3_nt: TGTGCCAGCAGTCTAACCGGGGCGGGGGGTACTGAAGCTTTCTTT
cdr3_aa: CASSLTGAGGTEAFF

clone_size: -
v_call: TRBV7-8
d_call: -
j_call: TRBJ2-7
cdr3_nt: TGTGCCAGCAGCTTGGTTAGGGGACGTTCCTACGAGCAGTACTTC
cdr3_aa: CASSLVRGRSYEQYF

clone_size: -
v_call: TRBV6-5
d_call: TRBD1
j_call: TRBJ1-4
cdr3_nt: TGTGCCGGCAGTTGGACCGGGACAGCTAATGAAAAACTGTTTTTT
cdr3_aa: CAGSWTGTANEKLFF

clone_size: -
v_call: TRBV7-9
d_call: -
j_call: TRBJ1-6
cdr3_nt: TGTGCCAGCCACCCCGTATTTAGCTCCTATAATTCACCCCTCCACTTT
cdr3_aa: CASHPVFSSYNSPLHF

clone_size: -
v_call: TRBV19
d_call: -
j_call: TRBJ1-2
cdr3_nt: TGTGCCAGTAGAAAAAGAGACCTTGGCTACACCTTC
cdr3_aa: CASRKRDLGYTF

clone_size: -
v_call: TRBV12-3/TRBV12-4
d_call: -
j_call: TRBJ2-1
cdr3_nt: TGTGCCAGCAGTTATAAACGGTACAATGAGCAGTTCTTC
cdr3_aa: CASSYKRYNEQFF